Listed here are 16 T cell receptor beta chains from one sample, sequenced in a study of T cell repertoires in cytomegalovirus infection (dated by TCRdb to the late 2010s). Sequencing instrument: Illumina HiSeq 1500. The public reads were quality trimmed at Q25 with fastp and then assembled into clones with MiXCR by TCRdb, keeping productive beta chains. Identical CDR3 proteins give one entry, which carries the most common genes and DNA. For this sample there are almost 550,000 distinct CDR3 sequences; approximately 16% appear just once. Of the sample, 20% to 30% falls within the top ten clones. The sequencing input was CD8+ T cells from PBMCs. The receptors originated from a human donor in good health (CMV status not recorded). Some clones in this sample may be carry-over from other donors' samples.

DNA for the CDR3: TGTGCCAGCAGCTCTGATAGCGGGGGCCCGAACACCGGGGAGCTGTTTTTT. It is translated as CASSSDSGGPNTGELFF. This sequence joins TRBV7-9 and TRBJ2-2, with 9 bases fitting TRBD2. V shed 4 bases and J 0 bases; nucleotides not matched to a gene: 6. The germline V gene has CDR1 SEHNR and CDR2 FQNEAQ (reference sequence). The CDR3 length is 17 residues.

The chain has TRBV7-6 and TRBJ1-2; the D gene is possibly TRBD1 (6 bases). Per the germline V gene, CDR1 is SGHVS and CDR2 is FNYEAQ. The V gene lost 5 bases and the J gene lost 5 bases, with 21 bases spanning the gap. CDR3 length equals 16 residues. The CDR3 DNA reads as TGTGCCAGCAGCCCACCGGGGGGGCTGAAAGGATATGGCTACACCTTC. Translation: CASSPPGGLKGYGYTF. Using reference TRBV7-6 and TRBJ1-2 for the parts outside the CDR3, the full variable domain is GAGVSQSPRYKVTKRGQDVALRCDPISGHVSLYWYRQALGQGPEFLTYFNYEAQQDKSGLPNDRFSAERPEGSISTLTIQRTEQRDSAMYRCASSPPGGLKGYGYTFGSGTRLTVV.

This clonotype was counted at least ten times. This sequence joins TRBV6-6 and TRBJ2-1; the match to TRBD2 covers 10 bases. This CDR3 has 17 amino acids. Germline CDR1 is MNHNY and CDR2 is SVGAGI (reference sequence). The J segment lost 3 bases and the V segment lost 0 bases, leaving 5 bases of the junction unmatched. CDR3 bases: TGTGCCAGCAGTTACTCATCTAGCGGGGGTTTCTACAATGAGCAGTTCTTC. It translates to CASSYSSSGGFYNEQFF.

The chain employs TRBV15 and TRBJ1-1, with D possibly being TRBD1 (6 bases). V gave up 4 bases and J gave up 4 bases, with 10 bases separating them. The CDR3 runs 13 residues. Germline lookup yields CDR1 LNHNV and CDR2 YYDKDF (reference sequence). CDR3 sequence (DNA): TGTGCCACCAGCATCCACAGGGCCACTGAAGCTTTCTTT. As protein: CATSIHRATEAFF. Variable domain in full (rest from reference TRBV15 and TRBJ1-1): DAMVIQNPRYQVTQFGKPVTLSCSQTLNHNVMYWYQQKSSQAPKLLFHYYDKDFNNEADTPDNFQSRRPNTSFCFLDIRSPGLGDTAMYLCATSIHRATEAFFGQGTRLTVV.

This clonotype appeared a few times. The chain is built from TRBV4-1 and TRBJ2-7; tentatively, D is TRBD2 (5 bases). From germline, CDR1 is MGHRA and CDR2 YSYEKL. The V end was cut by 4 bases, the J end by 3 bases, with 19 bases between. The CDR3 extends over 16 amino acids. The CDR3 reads CASSPTPPGGGYEQYF. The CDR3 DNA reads TGCGCCAGCAGCCCCACCCCCCCCGGCGGAGGCTACGAGCAGTACTTC.

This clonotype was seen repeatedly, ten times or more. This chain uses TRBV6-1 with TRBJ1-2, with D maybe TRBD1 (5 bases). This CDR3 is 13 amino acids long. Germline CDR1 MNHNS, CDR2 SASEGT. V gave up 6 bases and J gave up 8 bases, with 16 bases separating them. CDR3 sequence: CASRLRDLRGYTF. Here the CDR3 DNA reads TGTGCCAGCAGACTACGGGACTTAAGAGGCTACACCTTC.

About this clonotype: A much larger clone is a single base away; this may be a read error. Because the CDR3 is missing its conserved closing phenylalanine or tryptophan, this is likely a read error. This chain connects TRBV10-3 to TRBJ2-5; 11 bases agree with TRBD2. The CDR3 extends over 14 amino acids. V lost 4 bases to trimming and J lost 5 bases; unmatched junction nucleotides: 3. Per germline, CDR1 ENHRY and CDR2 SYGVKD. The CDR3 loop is CAISGTSGQETQYL. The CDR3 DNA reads TGTGCCATCAGTGGGACTAGCGGGCAGGAGACCCAGTACTTA.

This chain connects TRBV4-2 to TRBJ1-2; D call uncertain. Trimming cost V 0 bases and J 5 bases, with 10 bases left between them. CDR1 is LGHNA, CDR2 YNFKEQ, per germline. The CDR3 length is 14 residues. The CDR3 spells CASSQDKVGYGYTF. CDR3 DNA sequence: TGTGCCAGCAGCCAAGATAAGGTGGGGTATGGCTACACCTTC.

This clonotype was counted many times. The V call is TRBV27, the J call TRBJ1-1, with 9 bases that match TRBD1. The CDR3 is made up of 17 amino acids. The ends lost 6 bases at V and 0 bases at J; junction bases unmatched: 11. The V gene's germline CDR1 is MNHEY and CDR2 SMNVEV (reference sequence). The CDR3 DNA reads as TGTGCCAGCAGCTACGGGACAGGGAGAGTCATGAACACTGAAGCTTTCTTT. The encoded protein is CASSYGTGRVMNTEAFF.

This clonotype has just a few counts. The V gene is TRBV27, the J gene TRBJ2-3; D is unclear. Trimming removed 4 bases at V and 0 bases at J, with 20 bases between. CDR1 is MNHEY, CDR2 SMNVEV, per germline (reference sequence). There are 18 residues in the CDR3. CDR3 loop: CASSSPLLGRTSTDTQYF. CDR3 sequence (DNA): TGTGCCAGCAGTTCCCCCCTCCTAGGCCGCACTAGCACAGATACGCAGTATTTT.

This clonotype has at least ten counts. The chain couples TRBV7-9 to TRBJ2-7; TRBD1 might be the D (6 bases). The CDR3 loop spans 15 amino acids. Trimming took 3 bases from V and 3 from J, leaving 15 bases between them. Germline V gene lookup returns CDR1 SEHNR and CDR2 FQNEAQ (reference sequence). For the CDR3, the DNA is TGTGCCAGCAGCTTCCAAGGGACACCGTTCTACGAGCAGTACTTC. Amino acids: CASSFQGTPFYEQYF.

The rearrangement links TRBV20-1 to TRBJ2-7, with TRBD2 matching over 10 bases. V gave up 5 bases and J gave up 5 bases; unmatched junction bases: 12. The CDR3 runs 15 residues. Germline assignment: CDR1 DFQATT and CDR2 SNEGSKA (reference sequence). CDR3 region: CSARRLAGRYDEQYF. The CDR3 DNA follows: TGCAGTGCTCGACGACTAGCGGGTAGATACGACGAGCAGTACTTC.

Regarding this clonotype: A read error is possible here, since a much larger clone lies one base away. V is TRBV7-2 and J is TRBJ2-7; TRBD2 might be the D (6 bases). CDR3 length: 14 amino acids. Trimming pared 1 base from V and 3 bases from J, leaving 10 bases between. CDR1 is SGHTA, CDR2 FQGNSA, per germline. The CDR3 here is CASSLGDLNYEQYF. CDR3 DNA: TGTGCCAGCAGCTTAGGGGACTTAAACTACGAGCAGTACTTC. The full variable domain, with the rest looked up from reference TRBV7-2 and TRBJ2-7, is GAGVSQSPSNKVTEKGKDVELRCDPISGHTALYWYRQSLGQGLEFLIYFQGNSAPDKSGLPSDRFSAERTGGSVSTLTIQRTQQEDSAVYLCASSLGDLNYEQYFGPGTRLTVT.

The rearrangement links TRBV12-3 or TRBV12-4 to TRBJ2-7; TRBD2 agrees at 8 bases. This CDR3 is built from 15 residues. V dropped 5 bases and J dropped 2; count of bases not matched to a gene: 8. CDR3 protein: CASSASTSVAYEQYF. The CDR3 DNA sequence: TGTGCCAGCAGTGCATCGACTAGCGTTGCCTACGAGCAGTACTTC.

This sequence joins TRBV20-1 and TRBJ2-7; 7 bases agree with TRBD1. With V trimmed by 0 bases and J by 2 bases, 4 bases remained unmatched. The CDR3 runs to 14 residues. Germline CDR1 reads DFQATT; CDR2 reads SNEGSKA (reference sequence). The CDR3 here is CSAREGQLTYEQYF. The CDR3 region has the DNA TGCAGTGCTAGAGAGGGACAGCTAACCTACGAGCAGTACTTC.

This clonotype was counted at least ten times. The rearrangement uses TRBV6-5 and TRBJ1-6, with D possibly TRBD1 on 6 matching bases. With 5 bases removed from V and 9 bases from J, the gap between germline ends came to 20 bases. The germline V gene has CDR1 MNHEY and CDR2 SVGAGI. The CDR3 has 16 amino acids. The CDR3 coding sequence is TGTGCCAGCAGTCCCTGGGGGGCAGCTTCAGGTTCACCCCTCCACTTT. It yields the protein CASSPWGAASGSPLHF.